This T cell receptor beta chain was observed in a study of shared clonotypes between healthy human individuals (dated by TCRdb to 2018 to 2021). Notes on the research overall: A couple of women and a few men aged 18 to 49 years were included in the cohort. Blood TCR repertoires of 5 or 6 healthy adults were deeply sequenced to estimate repertoire size and the extent of clonotype sharing between individuals. To increase sequencing depth and limit assay-specific biases, TCR repertoire library preparation and sequencing were carried out by different laboratories using diverse techniques. Per donor, leukapheresis produced somewhere between about 0.9 and 9.5 billion PBMCs.

The germline V gene provides CDR1 LGHNA and CDR2 YNFKEQ. At the junction V is shortened by 4 bases and J by 8 bases, with 12 bases in between. CDR3 length: 13 amino acids, cysteine to phenylalanine. The entry retains the CDR3 DNA only, 39 bases that are in frame from base 1. As concerns this clone: The antigen it recognizes is unknown. No qualities accompany the bases; no much larger clone lies one base away.

Donors were healthy HIV-negative adults with no recently reported acute infections or vaccinations. Every donor was a Caucasian adult living in Nashville, Tennessee, USA. For unsorted samples, about 87 million PBMCs were counted, and genomic DNA was extracted using the QIAamp DNA Blood Mini kit. Blood was obtained by leukapheresis, after which PBMCs were separated by Ficoll-Histopaque density gradient centrifugation and cryopreserved in liquid nitrogen vapor phase. Using the deep immunoSEQ assay, TCR CDR3 regions were amplified from genomic DNA by multiplex PCR. Extracted genomic DNA from each cell subset was distributed evenly across all wells of several immunoSEQ 96-well plates, and each plate was treated as a replicate. For unsorted PBMC, each replicate PCR was loaded with approximately 300 ng genomic DNA, equivalent to about 30,000 T cell genomes. Ten immunoSEQ deep assay plates were used to sequence unsorted PBMC genomic DNA. The purified libraries were quantified using a Qubit 3.0 fluorometer, sized with a Bioanalyzer 2100, and then quantified again using the KAPA Library Quantification kit. A separate single-read 150-cycle Illumina NextSeq 550 flow cell was used to sequence each immunoSEQ 96-well plate. In the paper's pipeline: Because the immunoSEQ output included only junctional sequences and no quality scores, the filtering could not be the same as the filtering used for full-length reads. To assign V/J genes and CDR3, sequences were annotated using PyIR, a Python wrapper for IgBLAST v1.9, with IMGT germline references. Reads were filtered out if the reads had weak V/J assignments (E-value above 1e-6), no CDR3, stop codons, out-of-frame junctions, or ambiguous translated residues. V3J clonotypes were defined as sequences sharing the same inferred V gene, J gene, and CDR3 amino acid sequence. To compute the percentage overlap between repertoires, the number of shared unique clonotypes was divided by the size of the smaller repertoire. Repertoire richness was assessed with RTK rarefaction, the Chao1 estimator, and Recon v2.1 estimates of unobserved clonotypes. TCRdb's version of the immuneACCESS table is confined to in-frame rearrangements and falls short of the full clone set. An unresolved V gene accounts for under half of the shortfall where checked; the remainder is of unknown origin. D and trimming were read from the DNA, whereas the V and J calls and clone size are those reported in that table. In all, the sample holds hundreds of thousands of clones, and more than 75% of those were seen once. Roughly 13% of the sample lies in the top ten.

What the authors observed across the whole study: Sampling was restricted to blood, and TCR repertoires in tissue are likely to differ from TCR repertoires in blood. The small number of donors limited the genetic and exposure-history diversity represented. Based on pairwise subsampling, the degree of clonotype sharing among donors was expected to be affected by sequencing depth.

The TCR originated in a woman between 40 and 50 years old in good health. Some clones in this sample may be carry-over from other donors' samples. In this chain, TRBV4-2 is recombined with TRBJ2-1; there is no confident call for the D gene. The sequencing sample was made of PBMCs. CDR3 reads: CASSRASLYEQFF. In nucleotide form, the sequence is TGTGCCAGCAGCCGAGCTAGTTTATATGAGCAGTTCTTC.